This T cell receptor (beta chain) originates from a study of T cells after yellow fever vaccination (dated by TCRdb to about 2019). For the study in its entirety: The SMART-Seq v4 Ultra Low Input RNA kit was used to prepare libraries from fractions with low cell numbers. Blood was collected at multiple timepoints before and after primary and secondary immunization, and bulk PBMC replicates and cell subsets were isolated. Two healthy male donors, one aged 18 to 30 and one aged 30 to 40 years, made up the cohort. To follow T-cell clones before and after both primary and booster YFV17D yellow fever vaccination, bulk TCR alpha and beta repertoires underwent longitudinal sequencing.

TCR cDNA was synthesized by 5'RACE template switching, which introduced a universal primer site and unique molecular identifiers. Priming for cDNA synthesis came from both the TCR alpha and TCR beta constant segments. Libraries were amplified in two PCR steps, with sample barcodes and sequencing adapters added in the second step. Sequencing of the libraries was done on either Illumina HiSeq 2500 (2x100 bp) or NovaSeq (2x150 bp). The published analysis was carried out like this. MIGEC handled demultiplexing of reads and collapsing into UMI consensus sequences, while MiXCR performed V(D)J alignment. Vaccine-responding clonotypes were identified with edgeR using replicate PBMC samples, with FDR below 0.01 and a log2 fold change above 5 up to day 15 being required. Each bulk clonotype received a CD4 or CD8 identity based on whether the sequenced CD4 or CD8 repertoire contained that clonotype at higher abundance. Clones were called with MiXCR by TCRdb after fastp trimmed the public reads at Q25, and only in-frame beta chains were retained. Rows with a matching CDR3 protein are joined into one entry that keeps the most common DNA and genes. TCRdb assigned the V and J calls; the authors' analysis was not used. This sample gives about 400,000 distinct CDR3 sequences in total; roughly 12% of them show up just once. The top ten hold roughly a sixth of the sample.

As to this clonotype: It lacks a known antigen. Per-base qualities were not stored, and no clone one base away is much larger.

Spanning cysteine to phenylalanine, the CDR3 consists of 14 amino acids. Only CDR3 DNA is held: 42 bases, read in frame from base 1. V is cut back by 6 bases and J by 5 bases, with 4 bases in the junction unmatched. Interpreted using the paper, the treatment or condition label stands for: live attenuated yellow fever vaccine strain. Two biological replicates of bulk PBMCs were collected at each blood-draw timepoint. A standard Ficoll-Paque protocol was used to isolate PBMCs from peripheral blood. TriZol was used to extract RNA from bulk PBMCs, from CD4 and CD8 fractions, and from dextramer-positive and dextramer-negative fractions. Overall study results and their limits: Because abundant contaminating clonotypes from the bulk population could be contained in FACS-sorted repertoires, computational filtering was required. A small share of clonotypes occurred in both CD4 and CD8 compartments, likely arising from convergent recombination. After the booster, most clones that had expanded after primary vaccination were detected again (roughly 95% of CD4 and roughly 86% of CD8), suggesting broad maintenance of memory. The secondary T-cell response was found to be weaker but faster than the primary response, with a peak reached on day 5 rather than on day 15. Only a couple of donors were included in the study, so the extent to which the findings can be generalized is limited.

The sequence is built from TRBV12-3 or TRBV12-4 and TRBJ2-3, with 11 bases matching TRBD1. This TCR was sampled from a man between 18 and 35 years old who received the YFV17D yellow fever vaccine. The source material was PBMCs, sampled on the day of the first yellow fever vaccination. The DNA is as follows: TGTGCCAGCAGGTGGACAGGGGGCGTAGATACGCAGTATTTT. Translated, this is CASRWTGGVDTQYF.